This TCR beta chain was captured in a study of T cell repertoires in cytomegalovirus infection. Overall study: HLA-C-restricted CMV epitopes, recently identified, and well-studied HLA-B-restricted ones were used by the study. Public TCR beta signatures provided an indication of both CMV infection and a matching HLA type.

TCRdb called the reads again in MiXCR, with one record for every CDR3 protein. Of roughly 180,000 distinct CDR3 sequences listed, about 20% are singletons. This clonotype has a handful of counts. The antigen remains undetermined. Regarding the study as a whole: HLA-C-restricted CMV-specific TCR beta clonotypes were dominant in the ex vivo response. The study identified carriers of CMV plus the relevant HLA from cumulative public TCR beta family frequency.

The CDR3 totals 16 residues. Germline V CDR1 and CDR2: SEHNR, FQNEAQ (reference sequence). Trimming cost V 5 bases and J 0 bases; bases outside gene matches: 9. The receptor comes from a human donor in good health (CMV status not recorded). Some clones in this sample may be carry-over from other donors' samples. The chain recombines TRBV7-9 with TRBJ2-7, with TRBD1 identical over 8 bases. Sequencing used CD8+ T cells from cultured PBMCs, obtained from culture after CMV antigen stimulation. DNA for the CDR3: TGTGCCAGCAGCACCCACCGACAGGGGAGCTCCTACGAGCAGTACTTC. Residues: CASSTHRQGSSYEQYF.